What follows describes a single TCR beta chain. Its antigen is unknown. Qualities for individual bases were not recorded, and no much larger clone is one base off. For the CD8 naive samples, CD45RO-negative cells were positively selected for CCR7, yielding a CD45RA+CCR7+ population from which TemRA cells were excluded. The donors were healthy, HIV-negative adults who had no recently reported acute infections or vaccinations. Only Caucasian adults living in Nashville, Tennessee, USA were represented among the donors. After blood collection by leukapheresis, PBMCs were isolated using Ficoll-Histopaque density gradient centrifugation and then cryopreserved in the vapor phase of liquid nitrogen. Analytical flow cytometry was used to check the purity and quantity of every magnetically sorted T cell population. Genomic DNA was isolated from each sorted fraction and quantified by UV absorbance on a Nanodrop 2000c.

TCR CDR3 regions were amplified from genomic DNA by multiplex PCR using the deep immunoSEQ assay. Extracted genomic DNA from each cell subset was distributed evenly across all wells of several immunoSEQ 96-well plates, and each plate was treated as a replicate. For sorted subsets, each replicate PCR was loaded with about 200 ng genomic DNA, equivalent to about 33,000 T cell genomes. The purified libraries were quantified using a Qubit 3.0 fluorometer, sized with a Bioanalyzer 2100, and then quantified again using the KAPA Library Quantification kit. A separate single-read 150-cycle Illumina NextSeq 550 flow cell was used to sequence each immunoSEQ 96-well plate. On the authors' methods: Because the immunoSEQ output included only junctional sequences and no quality scores, the filtering could not be the same as the filtering used for full-length reads. Sequences were annotated with PyIR, a Python wrapper for IgBLAST v1.9, and V/J genes and CDR3 were assigned using IMGT germline references. Reads with weak V/J assignments (E-value above 1e-6), missing CDR3, stop codons, out-of-frame junctions, or ambiguous translated residues were removed. A V3J clonotype was defined by an identical inferred V gene, J gene, and CDR3 amino acid sequence. To compute the percentage overlap between repertoires, the number of shared unique clonotypes was divided by the size of the smaller repertoire. Repertoire richness was assessed with RTK rarefaction, the Chao1 estimator, and Recon v2.1 estimates of unobserved clonotypes. Generation probabilities were computed with OLGA for all TCRbeta clonotypes obtained by the gDNA method from several donors. TCRdb provides this immuneACCESS table in a form limited to in-frame rearrangements. Some clones are lacking; in checked studies, under half of them reflect an unresolved V gene, and why the rest are absent is not known. That table supplies the V and J calls and clone size; D and trimming were determined from the DNA. The sample includes some 1,900,000 clones, with around 96% observed a single time. Together, the top ten hold 1.2% of the sample.

This record belongs to a study of shared clonotypes between healthy human individuals (dated by TCRdb to about 2020). Looking at the study overall: Three men and a couple of women, aged 18 to 49 years, made up the cohort. Each donor's leukapheresis produced roughly between roughly 0.85 and 9.5 billion PBMCs. To estimate repertoire size and how much clonotype sharing occurs between individuals, the study deeply sequenced the blood TCR repertoires of five healthy adults. For each donor, CD4 naive and CD4 memory were each given three plates, CD8 naive was given two plates, and CD8 memory was given one plate. To increase sequencing depth and limit assay-specific biases, TCR repertoire library preparation and sequencing were carried out by different laboratories using diverse techniques.

The CDR3 measures 16 amino acids from cysteine to phenylalanine. The CDR3 DNA has 48 bases and is translated from base 1. The germline V gene yields SGHAT for CDR1 and FQNNGV for CDR2. For this chain, trimming is 5 bases at the V end and 3 bases at the J end, and the number of junction bases without a gene match is 7. Overall study outcomes, separate from this receptor: Sampling was limited to blood, and TCR repertoires in tissue likely differ from TCR repertoires in blood. Incomplete sequencing was indicated by rarefaction of sorted-subset datasets, despite the large sequencing depth. Because the study included only a small number of donors, the genetic and exposure-history diversity represented was limited. Compared with non-shared clonotypes, the clonotypes found in all four sorted-subset donors had higher generation probabilities. Based on pairwise subsampling, the degree of clonotype sharing among donors was expected to be affected by sequencing depth. Naive subsets generally had larger estimated clonotype richness than memory subsets. When a handful of donors were compared, the shared fraction of clonotypes was roughly 5% for naive CD4, over 3% for naive CD8, roughly 2.3% for memory CD4, and roughly 0.43% for memory CD8.

The sample consisted of naive CD8+ T cells sorted from blood. The meaning of the sample's cell subset or site label: CD45RA+CCR7+. The rearranged chain carries TRBV11-2 and TRBJ2-1, and 10 junctional nucleotides match TRBD2. This sequence was found in a man aged 18 to 30 in good health. CDR3 loop: CASSHRTSGVYNEQFF. The DNA sequence is TGTGCCAGCAGCCATCGGACTAGCGGAGTCTACAATGAGCAGTTCTTC.